This TCR beta chain was recorded in a study of T cells after yellow fever vaccination. Regarding the study as a whole: Peak timing came faster in the weaker secondary response, day 5 versus 15. Researchers cautioned that FACS-sorted repertoires could harbor abundant clonotypes contaminating from the bulk population. Post-booster repertoires again held most primary-vaccination clones (roughly 96% CD4, roughly 88% CD8).

TCRdb re-called the 5' RACE reads through MiXCR, storing one row per CDR3 protein. The sample includes about 310,000 distinct CDR3 sequences, roughly 4% of them seen just once. CDR3 length: 16 amino acids. V lost 3 bases and J 1 base, leaving 15 bases between the germline ends. CDR1 SGHDT and CDR2 YYEEEE come from the germline V gene. This clonotype appeared many times. Its cognate antigen is unknown. Source: PBMCs, taken on the day of the yellow fever booster vaccination. The chain combines TRBV5-6 with TRBJ2-3, with D unclear. The TCR originated in a man aged 18 to 29 who received the YFV17D yellow fever vaccine. The DNA of the CDR3 is TGTGCCAGCAGCTCCGCCCCTCCTTCACGCACAGATACGCAGTATTTT. Translation gives CASSSAPPSRTDTQYF.